These T cell receptor beta chains were read from a single sample in a study of CD8 T cells in Susac syndrome. TCRdb re-called the immunoSEQ multiplex PCR reads through MiXCR, storing one row per CDR3 protein. The sample lists a few hundred thousand distinct CDR3 sequences; 65% to 90% were seen once. Material for sequencing was CD8+ T cells from PBMCs. These receptors were taken from a human donor with multiple sclerosis. Each CDR3 is given with its conserved first and last residue. A D gene is named only where the DNA matches it firmly. A clone size is listed for some rows: how often the clone was seen (once, few, many), or a class if it is expanded.

clone_size: -
v_call: TRBV29-1
j_call: TRBJ2-7
d_call: -
cdr3_aa: CSAETQGTYEQYF
cdr3_nt: TGCAGCGCCGAAACCCAGGGTACGTACGAGCAGTACTTC

clone_size: -
v_call: TRBV27
j_call: TRBJ2-1
d_call: TRBD1
cdr3_aa: CASSLYRTGYNEQFF
cdr3_nt: TGTGCCAGCAGTTTATACCGGACAGGCTACAATGAGCAGTTCTTC

clone_size: -
v_call: TRBV7-9
j_call: TRBJ2-3
d_call: TRBD2
cdr3_aa: CASSQSGSRADTQYF
cdr3_nt: TGTGCCAGCAGCCAGAGCGGGAGTCGGGCAGATACGCAGTATTTT

clone_size: -
v_call: TRBV4-1
j_call: TRBJ2-1
d_call: TRBD1
cdr3_aa: CASSQPGTGNDNEQFF
cdr3_nt: TGCGCCAGCAGCCAGCCCGGGACAGGGAACGACAATGAGCAGTTCTTC

clone_size: -
v_call: TRBV6-5
j_call: TRBJ1-2
d_call: -
cdr3_aa: CASSDMWNYGYTF
cdr3_nt: TGTGCCAGCAGCGACATGTGGAACTATGGCTACACCTTC

clone_size: once
v_call: TRBV28
j_call: TRBJ2-1
d_call: TRBD1
cdr3_aa: CASTSQGATDNEQFF
cdr3_nt: TGTGCCAGCACCTCCCAGGGGGCTACAGACAATGAGCAGTTCTTC

clone_size: -
v_call: TRBV7-9
j_call: TRBJ1-4
d_call: -
cdr3_aa: CASSSRQAYNEKLFF
cdr3_nt: TGTGCCAGCAGCTCAAGACAGGCTTATAATGAAAAACTGTTTTTT

clone_size: -
v_call: TRBV6-5
j_call: TRBJ2-1
d_call: TRBD1
cdr3_aa: CASSYQRQGTDNEQFF
cdr3_nt: TGTGCCAGCAGTTACCAACGACAGGGGACCGACAATGAGCAGTTCTTC

clone_size: -
v_call: TRBV19
j_call: TRBJ2-7
d_call: TRBD1
cdr3_aa: CASSTGQGAYEQYF
cdr3_nt: TGTGCCAGTAGTACCGGACAGGGGGCCTACGAGCAGTACTTC

clone_size: -
v_call: TRBV9
j_call: TRBJ2-1
d_call: TRBD2
cdr3_aa: CASSVGGSPSSYNEQFF
cdr3_nt: TGTGCCAGCAGCGTTGGCGGGAGCCCGAGCTCCTACAATGAGCAGTTCTTC

clone_size: -
v_call: TRBV27
j_call: TRBJ2-7
d_call: -
cdr3_aa: CASSSDTRSYEQYF
cdr3_nt: TGTGCCAGCAGTTCCGACACCCGGTCCTACGAGCAGTACTTC

clone_size: -
v_call: TRBV27
j_call: TRBJ2-2
d_call: -
cdr3_aa: CASSYQGSGELFF
cdr3_nt: TGTGCCAGCAGTTATCAGGGGTCCGGGGAGCTGTTTTTT

clone_size: -
v_call: TRBV5-1
j_call: TRBJ2-7
d_call: -
cdr3_aa: CASSGWDGQWYEQYF
cdr3_nt: TGCGCCAGCAGCGGTTGGGACGGTCAATGGTACGAGCAGTACTTC

clone_size: -
v_call: TRBV4-1
j_call: TRBJ2-1
d_call: TRBD2
cdr3_aa: CASSQSPPRLAGGLSSYNEQFF
cdr3_nt: TGCGCCAGCAGCCAATCCCCCCCCCGACTAGCGGGAGGGCTTAGCTCCTACAATGAGCAGTTCTTC

clone_size: -
v_call: TRBV4-1
j_call: TRBJ1-5
d_call: -
cdr3_aa: CASSRESNQPQHF
cdr3_nt: TGCGCCAGCAGCCGAGAGAGCAATCAGCCCCAGCATTTT

clone_size: -
v_call: TRBV15
j_call: TRBJ2-1
d_call: -
cdr3_aa: CATSRDPGRNEQFF
cdr3_nt: TGTGCCACCAGCAGAGACCCAGGTCGCAATGAGCAGTTCTTC

clone_size: -
v_call: TRBV7-2
j_call: TRBJ2-7
d_call: -
cdr3_aa: CASSLVRYEQYF
cdr3_nt: TGTGCCAGCAGCTTAGTCAGATACGAGCAGTACTTC

clone_size: -
v_call: TRBV4-2
j_call: TRBJ2-1
d_call: TRBD2
cdr3_aa: CASSPQAGGSGYEQFF
cdr3_nt: TGTGCCAGCAGCCCGCAAGCGGGAGGGAGTGGATATGAGCAGTTCTTC

clone_size: -
v_call: TRBV7-3
j_call: TRBJ1-2
d_call: -
cdr3_aa: CASSLTGPIQGGYTF
cdr3_nt: TGTGCCAGCAGCTTAACGGGCCCAATCCAGGGGGGCTACACCTTC

clone_size: -
v_call: TRBV27
j_call: TRBJ1-1
d_call: -
cdr3_aa: CASSTITSGTEAFF
cdr3_nt: TGTGCCAGCAGTACGATCACGTCGGGCACTGAAGCTTTCTTT

clone_size: -
v_call: TRBV7-9
j_call: TRBJ1-1
d_call: TRBD1
cdr3_aa: CASSLVHNRGHTEAFF
cdr3_nt: TGTGCCAGCAGCTTAGTCCACAACAGGGGGCACACTGAAGCTTTCTTT

clone_size: -
v_call: TRBV4-3
j_call: TRBJ2-3
d_call: -
cdr3_aa: CASSQDSPTDTQYF
cdr3_nt: TGCGCCAGCAGCCAAGATTCCCCCACAGATACGCAGTATTTT

clone_size: -
v_call: TRBV28
j_call: TRBJ2-5
d_call: -
cdr3_aa: CAVAMGFRETQYF
cdr3_nt: TGTGCCGTAGCAATGGGGTTTCGGGAGACCCAGTACTTC